These T cell receptor beta chains were read from a single sample in a study of shared clonotypes between healthy human individuals. This table comes from immunoSEQ multiplex PCR, and its TCRdb copy is limited to in-frame clones, with some not included. In the table there are hundreds of thousands of clones, roughly 78% of which are singletons. Sequencing was done on a sample of memory CD4+ T cells sorted from blood. All receptors derive from a woman in her 30s in good health. The CDR3 runs from the conserved cysteine through the conserved F or W. D genes are given only for firm matches. The listing skips clone size in some rows; elsewhere it reads once, few, many or a size class.

J gene: TRBJ2-5
V gene: TRBV5-6
clone size: -
D gene: -
CDR3 length: 13
CDR3 protein: CASSRLDSETQYF
CDR3 DNA: TGTGCCAGCAGCCGACTTGACTCGGAGACCCAGTACTTC

J gene: TRBJ2-7
V gene: TRBV5-1
clone size: -
D gene: -
CDR3 length: 14
CDR3 protein: CASSPEAHINEQYF
CDR3 DNA: TGCGCCAGCAGCCCGGAGGCTCATATTAACGAGCAGTACTTC

J gene: TRBJ2-1
V gene: TRBV5-1
clone size: many
D gene: -
CDR3 length: 15
CDR3 protein: CASSLDSSSYNEQFF
CDR3 DNA: TGCGCCAGCAGCTTGGACAGCAGCTCCTACAATGAGCAGTTCTTC

J gene: TRBJ1-5
V gene: TRBV10-3
clone size: -
D gene: -
CDR3 length: 15
CDR3 protein: CAISESRGASQPQHF
CDR3 DNA: TGTGCCATCAGTGAGTCCAGGGGAGCTAGTCAGCCCCAGCATTTT

J gene: TRBJ2-4
V gene: TRBV23-1
clone size: -
D gene: -
CDR3 length: 16
CDR3 protein: CASSLFCPYPENIQYF
CDR3 DNA: TGCGCCAGCAGCCTTTTTTGTCCGTATCCCGAAAACATTCAGTACTTC

J gene: TRBJ2-7
V gene: TRBV19
clone size: few
D gene: -
CDR3 length: 15
CDR3 protein: CASRGGAGGDYEQYF
CDR3 DNA: TGTGCCAGTAGAGGTGGTGCAGGGGGGGACTACGAGCAGTACTTC

J gene: TRBJ1-2
V gene: TRBV25-1
clone size: once
D gene: TRBD1
CDR3 length: 14
CDR3 protein: CASSTQGANYGYTF
CDR3 DNA: TGTGCCAGCAGCACCCAGGGGGCAAACTATGGCTACACCTTC

J gene: TRBJ2-1
V gene: TRBV10-3
clone size: once
D gene: -
CDR3 length: 15
CDR3 protein: CATSEDPGTRNEQFF
CDR3 DNA: TGTGCCACCTCAGAGGACCCCGGGACTCGGAATGAGCAGTTCTTC

J gene: TRBJ2-3
V gene: TRBV28
clone size: once
D gene: -
CDR3 length: 14
CDR3 protein: CASSPSGGGDTQYF
CDR3 DNA: TGTGCCAGCAGCCCGAGTGGGGGCGGGGATACGCAGTATTTT

J gene: TRBJ2-1
V gene: TRBV7-9
clone size: -
D gene: -
CDR3 length: 15
CDR3 protein: CASSMGGHPFNEQFF
CDR3 DNA: TGTGCCAGCAGTATGGGCGGGCATCCTTTCAATGAGCAGTTCTTC

J gene: TRBJ2-3
V gene: TRBV5-6
clone size: -
D gene: TRBD1
CDR3 length: 14
CDR3 protein: CASSWGTASDTQYF
CDR3 DNA: TGTGCCAGCAGCTGGGGGACAGCTTCAGATACGCAGTATTTT

J gene: TRBJ2-1
V gene: TRBV7-9
clone size: few
D gene: -
CDR3 length: 11
CDR3 protein: CASSSTNEQFF
CDR3 DNA: TGTGCCAGCAGCAGCACGAATGAGCAGTTCTTC

J gene: TRBJ2-1
V gene: TRBV9
clone size: few
D gene: TRBD1
CDR3 length: 18
CDR3 protein: CASSVGGGDRGRDNEQFF
CDR3 DNA: TGTGCCAGCAGCGTAGGCGGCGGGGACAGGGGTCGGGACAATGAGCAGTTCTTC

J gene: TRBJ2-7
V gene: TRBV12-5
clone size: -
D gene: -
CDR3 length: 15
CDR3 protein: CASGLPQGRSYEQYF
CDR3 DNA: TGTGCTAGTGGTTTGCCACAGGGCAGATCCTACGAGCAGTACTTC

J gene: TRBJ2-3
V gene: TRBV29-1
clone size: many
D gene: TRBD1
CDR3 length: 13
CDR3 protein: CSVDRGFADTQYF
CDR3 DNA: TGCAGCGTTGACAGGGGGTTTGCAGATACGCAGTATTTT

J gene: TRBJ2-3
V gene: TRBV6-1
clone size: -
D gene: TRBD1
CDR3 length: 13
CDR3 protein: CASSEQGADTQYF
CDR3 DNA: TGTGCCAGCAGTGAACAGGGGGCAGATACGCAGTATTTT

J gene: TRBJ2-7
V gene: TRBV7-9
clone size: -
D gene: -
CDR3 length: 12
CDR3 protein: CASSTRFDEQYF
CDR3 DNA: TGTGCCAGCAGCACCCGGTTCGACGAGCAGTACTTC

J gene: TRBJ1-3
V gene: TRBV27
clone size: -
D gene: TRBD1
CDR3 length: 16
CDR3 protein: CASIQGSPSSGNTIYF
CDR3 DNA: TGTGCCAGCATACAGGGGTCCCCGAGCTCTGGAAACACCATATATTTT

J gene: TRBJ2-7
V gene: TRBV29-1
clone size: -
D gene: -
CDR3 length: 14
CDR3 protein: CSAAADDRFLEQYF
CDR3 DNA: TGCAGCGCTGCTGCAGATGACAGGTTTCTCGAGCAGTACTTC

J gene: TRBJ1-1
V gene: TRBV29-1
clone size: -
D gene: -
CDR3 length: 13
CDR3 protein: CSVPTSGNTEAFF
CDR3 DNA: TGCAGCGTTCCCACAAGCGGGAACACTGAAGCTTTCTTT

J gene: TRBJ2-2
V gene: TRBV5-4
clone size: -
D gene: -
CDR3 length: 17
CDR3 protein: CASSPMGPRGDTGELFF
CDR3 DNA: TGTGCCAGCAGCCCAATGGGGCCTAGGGGGGATACCGGGGAGCTGTTTTTT

J gene: TRBJ1-1
V gene: TRBV5-4
clone size: -
D gene: -
CDR3 length: 13
CDR3 protein: CASSFPPIEEAFF
CDR3 DNA: TGTGCCAGCAGCTTCCCCCCAATTGAAGAAGCTTTCTTT

J gene: TRBJ1-2
V gene: TRBV7-2
clone size: -
D gene: TRBD1
CDR3 length: 14
CDR3 protein: CASSSRTGSIGYTF
CDR3 DNA: TGTGCCAGCAGCTCCCGGACAGGGTCTATTGGCTACACCTTC

J gene: TRBJ2-7
V gene: TRBV5-4
clone size: few
D gene: TRBD1
CDR3 length: 16
CDR3 protein: CASSWGTGSPPYEQYF
CDR3 DNA: TGTGCCAGCAGCTGGGGGACAGGGAGCCCTCCCTACGAGCAGTACTTC

J gene: TRBJ1-1
V gene: TRBV27
clone size: -
D gene: TRBD1
CDR3 length: 16
CDR3 protein: CASSLLSGTGGTEAFF
CDR3 DNA: TGTGCCAGCAGTTTGCTTTCCGGGACAGGGGGAACTGAAGCTTTCTTT

J gene: TRBJ1-2
V gene: TRBV5-1
clone size: -
D gene: -
CDR3 length: 14
CDR3 protein: CASSLVGGEYGYTF
CDR3 DNA: TGCGCCAGCAGCTTGGTTGGGGGCGAGTATGGCTACACCTTC

J gene: TRBJ1-3
V gene: TRBV6-4
clone size: -
D gene: -
CDR3 length: 15
CDR3 protein: CASSADASSGNTIYF
CDR3 DNA: TGTGCCAGCAGTGCGGATGCTAGCTCTGGAAACACCATATATTTT

J gene: TRBJ1-5
V gene: TRBV7-2
clone size: few
D gene: -
CDR3 length: 13
CDR3 protein: CASSVHANQPQHF
CDR3 DNA: TGTGCCAGCAGCGTACACGCCAATCAGCCCCAGCATTTT

J gene: TRBJ2-5
V gene: TRBV4-1
clone size: once
D gene: TRBD1
CDR3 length: 13
CDR3 protein: CASSKGQQETQYF
CDR3 DNA: TGCGCCAGCAGCAAGGGACAGCAAGAGACCCAGTACTTC

J gene: TRBJ1-4
V gene: TRBV15
clone size: -
D gene: -
CDR3 length: 13
CDR3 protein: CATSYSINEKLFF
CDR3 DNA: TGTGCCACCAGTTACTCTATTAATGAAAAACTGTTTTTT

J gene: TRBJ2-5
V gene: TRBV25-1
clone size: once
D gene: -
CDR3 length: 16
CDR3 protein: CASSEIRAPRGETQYF
CDR3 DNA: TGTGCCAGCAGTGAGATCCGGGCCCCAAGGGGGGAGACCCAGTACTTC

J gene: TRBJ1-1
V gene: TRBV9
clone size: -
D gene: TRBD1
CDR3 length: 17
CDR3 protein: CASSVVPTPRQGTEAFF
CDR3 DNA: TGTGCCAGCAGCGTAGTACCCACGCCTAGACAGGGCACTGAAGCTTTCTTT

J gene: TRBJ1-2
V gene: TRBV11-2
clone size: -
D gene: -
CDR3 length: 16
CDR3 protein: CASSLGYRQSNYGYTF
CDR3 DNA: TGTGCCAGCAGCTTAGGGTACCGTCAGTCCAACTATGGCTACACCTTC

J gene: TRBJ2-3
V gene: TRBV5-1
clone size: -
D gene: -
CDR3 length: 14
CDR3 protein: CASRTDFLTDTQYF
CDR3 DNA: TGCGCCAGCCGCACGGATTTCCTCACAGATACGCAGTATTTT

J gene: TRBJ2-1
V gene: TRBV11-2
clone size: -
D gene: -
CDR3 length: 16
CDR3 protein: CASSLSLAGAVHEQFF
CDR3 DNA: TGTGCCAGCAGCTTATCACTAGCCGGAGCTGTTCATGAGCAGTTCTTC

J gene: TRBJ2-7
V gene: TRBV28
clone size: -
D gene: TRBD1
CDR3 length: 16
CDR3 protein: CASTRQGGTYSYEQYF
CDR3 DNA: TGTGCCAGCACAAGACAGGGGGGGACCTACTCCTACGAGCAGTACTTC

J gene: TRBJ2-7
V gene: TRBV7-9
clone size: few
D gene: -
CDR3 length: 12
CDR3 protein: CASSNDALEQYF
CDR3 DNA: TGTGCCAGCAGCAACGACGCCCTAGAGCAGTACTTC